The 21 T cell receptor beta chains below all came from one sample that was sequenced in a study of cytomegalovirus exposure and HLA in healthy donors. The assay was immunoSEQ multiplex PCR, and TCRdb's table has in-frame clones only and misses some. The sample consists of about 220,000 clones, over 70% of them appearing once. The sequencing sample was made of PBMCs. Receptor source: a woman under 40 in good health and CMV-seropositive.

The sample holds a few counts of this clone. The genes are TRBV30 and TRBJ1-5; tentatively, D is TRBD1 (5 bases). The V end lost 6 bases, the J end lost 4 bases, and 13 bases lay between the germline ends. This CDR3 is 13 amino acids long. Germline values: CDR1 GTSNPN, CDR2 SVGIG (reference sequence). DNA for the CDR3: TGTGCCTGCGGGGCAGGGCGGAATCAGCCCCAGCATTTT. Its protein product is CACGAGRNQPQHF.

The J gene is TRBJ2-7, the V gene TRBV30; no definite D call. The ends were cut back, 2 bases at V and 4 bases at J, with 6 bases in the middle. The CDR3 extends over 11 amino acids. Germline assignment: CDR1 GTSNPN and CDR2 SVGIG (reference sequence). Written as DNA, the CDR3 is TGTGCCTGGAGTAAAGGGTACGAGCAGTACTTC. Residues: CAWSKGYEQYF.

This chain connects TRBV30 to TRBJ1-2; 7 bases are a match to TRBD1. Germline V gives CDR1 GTSNPN, CDR2 SVGIG (reference sequence). CDR3 length equals 15 residues. With 3 bases clipped from V and 4 bases from J, the junction kept 11 bases outside the gene matches. In DNA, the CDR3 is TGTGCCTGGAGACCTAGAGGGGGCGCGAGCTATGGCTACACCTTC. Residues: CAWRPRGGASYGYTF.

This chain connects TRBV30 to TRBJ2-7, with 8 bases matching TRBD1. Germline CDR1 GTSNPN, CDR2 SVGIG (reference sequence). V was clipped by 4 bases and J by 5 bases; unmatched bases: 10. This CDR3 comprises 14 residues. CDR3 nucleotide sequence: TGTGCCTGGAATCAGGGGGCGGGTCGTAACGAGCAGTACTTC. The encoded protein is CAWNQGAGRNEQYF.

The rearrangement joins TRBV9 to TRBJ1-2; D possibly corresponds to TRBD1 (6 bases). Germline V gene data show CDR1 as SGDLS and CDR2 as YYNGEE. This CDR3 spans 15 amino acids. V dropped 3 bases and J dropped 5 bases, with 17 bases sitting between them. The CDR3 spells CASSDGQRGGYGYTF. CDR3 nucleotide sequence: TGTGCCAGCAGCGATGGACAGCGGGGTGGATATGGCTACACCTTC.

This clone was detected once. The chain links TRBV10-1 to TRBJ2-3, with D possibly being TRBD1 (5 bases). In germline, CDR1 is WNHNN, CDR2 SYGVQD (reference sequence). V lost 4 bases and J 0 bases, leaving 5 bases between the germline ends. The length of the CDR3 is 13 residues. The DNA for the CDR3 is TGCGCCAGCAGTGGACAGAGCACAGATACGCAGTATTTT. Protein: CASSGQSTDTQYF.

The chain links TRBV18 to TRBJ1-5; D unclear. This CDR3 contains 14 residues. Germline V gene sequence: CDR1 KGHSH, CDR2 LQKENI. Trimming removed 2 bases from V and 7 bases from J, with 12 bases in between. This CDR3 reads CASSPESISQPQHF. CDR3 nucleotide sequence: TGTGCCAGCTCACCAGAGAGCATCAGCCAGCCCCAGCATTTT.

This clone was counted a single time. CDR3 sequence: CASSFGGSGSGGNEQFF. Here the CDR3 DNA reads TGCGCCAGCAGCTTTGGGGGAAGTGGGTCAGGAGGCAATGAGCAGTTCTTC. The V call is TRBV5-1, the J call TRBJ2-1; D may match TRBD1 or TRBD2 (5 bases each). From germline, CDR1 is SGHRS and CDR2 YFSETQ. The V and J ends lost 2 bases and 6 bases respectively, with 21 bases between them. CDR3 size: 17 residues.

The rearrangement joins TRBV29-1 to TRBJ1-2; D is perhaps TRBD1 (5 bases). V shed 5 bases and J shed 2 bases, with 15 bases lying between them. Per the germline V gene, CDR1 is SQVTM and CDR2 is ANQGSEA. The CDR3 contains 14 residues. The CDR3 spells CSVTQSNRNYGYTF. The DNA of the CDR3 is TGCAGCGTTACACAATCAAACAGGAACTATGGCTACACCTTC. The variable domain in full, with the rest retrieved from reference TRBV29-1 and TRBJ1-2, is SAVISQKPSRDICQRGTSLTIQCQVDSQVTMMFWYRQQPGQSLTLIATANQGSEATYESGFVIDKFPISRPNLTFSTLTVSNMSPEDSSIYLCSVTQSNRNYGYTFGSGTRLTVV.

The chain employs TRBV15 and TRBJ1-2; TRBD1 agrees at 8 bases. Germline CDR1 LNHNV, CDR2 YYDKDF (reference sequence). V gave up 0 bases and J gave up 4 bases; unmatched junction bases: 7. The CDR3 is made up of 16 amino acids. CDR3 in DNA: TGTGCCACCAGCAGAGATCGGTCAGGGGGCGTCTATGGCTACACCTTC. This codes for CATSRDRSGGVYGYTF.

The chain is built from TRBV15 and TRBJ2-7, with D unclear. Trimming stripped 5 bases from V and 2 bases from J, with 13 bases between. The CDR3 sequence is 14 residues long. The germline V gene has CDR1 LNHNV and CDR2 YYDKDF (reference sequence). For the CDR3, the DNA is TGTGCCACCAGCGACCTTACCAGACCCTACGAGCAGTACTTC. Translation gives CATSDLTRPYEQYF.

The gene calls are TRBV18 and TRBJ2-5, with 7 bases matching TRBD1. V gave up 4 bases and J gave up 4 bases; unmatched junction bases: 12. This CDR3 is 16 amino acids long. Germline lookup yields CDR1 KGHSH and CDR2 LQKENI. The CDR3 sequence is CASSLRPAAGGETQYF. The DNA for the CDR3 is TGTGCCAGCTCACTCCGGCCCGCGGCAGGGGGAGAGACCCAGTACTTC.

This rearrangement joins TRBV29-1 to TRBJ1-1; no clear D. Germline values: CDR1 SQVTM, CDR2 ANQGSEA. CDR3 size: 15 residues. The V and J ends lost 1 base and 2 bases respectively, with 14 bases between them. The CDR3 spells CSVEGTGAANTEAFF. In DNA form, the CDR3 reads TGCAGCGTTGAAGGGACCGGAGCTGCTAACACTGAAGCTTTCTTT. The complete variable domain, with remaining parts taken from reference TRBV29-1 and TRBJ1-1, reads SAVISQKPSRDICQRGTSLTIQCQVDSQVTMMFWYRQQPGQSLTLIATANQGSEATYESGFVIDKFPISRPNLTFSTLTVSNMSPEDSSIYLCSVEGTGAANTEAFFGQGTRLTVV.

The genes are TRBV6-1 and TRBJ1-2; 8 bases align to TRBD1. Germline V gene data show CDR1 as MNHNS and CDR2 as SASEGT. V lost 7 bases and J lost 6; bases outside the gene matches: 7. The CDR3 is 13 residues long. The CDR3 nucleotides are TGTGCCAGCACTTTGGGGGACAGGAATGGCTACACCTTC. The encoded protein is CASTLGDRNGYTF.

The V gene is TRBV5-1, the J gene TRBJ1-2; D remains unclear. This CDR3 contains 13 residues. Germline V lookup: CDR1 SGHRS, CDR2 YFSETQ. The ends were cut back, 5 bases at V and 5 bases at J, with 13 bases in the middle. CDR3 sequence (DNA): TGCGCCAGCAGAATCGGGGATTGGTATGGCTACACCTTC. It is translated as CASRIGDWYGYTF.

This chain joins TRBV30 and TRBJ1-2; D perhaps matches TRBD1 (5 bases). The CDR3 extends over 13 amino acids. V was shortened by 0 bases and J by 6 bases, with 11 bases between the two germline ends. Germline assignment: CDR1 GTSNPN and CDR2 SVGIG (reference sequence). In DNA, the CDR3 is TGTGCCTGGAGTGTACTACAGGCGGATGGCTACACCTTC. Residues: CAWSVLQADGYTF.

The chain combines TRBV30 with TRBJ2-4; tentative D call: TRBD1 (6 bases). Germline assignment: CDR1 GTSNPN and CDR2 SVGIG (reference sequence). The CDR3 has 13 residues. Deletions cut 4 bases from V and 9 bases from J, with 16 bases between. DNA for the CDR3: TGTGCCTGGAACCCCTCGACAGGTAGCATTCAGTACTTC. Translating gives CAWNPSTGSIQYF.

This clone is classed as medium-sized. The chain joins TRBV27 to TRBJ2-7; TRBD1 aligns across 7 bases. The length of the CDR3 is 14 residues. Germline CDR1 MNHEY, CDR2 SMNVEV (reference sequence). The junction had 2 bases not matched to a gene; V was cut back by 0 bases and J by 3 bases. In DNA form, the CDR3 reads TGTGCCAGCAGTTTATCAGGGGGCGACTACGAGCAGTACTTC. Encoded protein: CASSLSGGDYEQYF.

This clone was picked up many times. This chain joins TRBV6-1 and TRBJ2-3; 8 bases match TRBD2. The CDR3 totals 15 residues. V dropped 1 base and J dropped 7; count of bases not matched to a gene: 7. Germline lookup yields CDR1 MNHNS and CDR2 SASEGT. The DNA for the CDR3 is TGTGCCAGCAGTGAAGACACGGGAGGGCCGTATACGCAGTATTTT. Its protein product is CASSEDTGGPYTQYF.

The rearrangement uses TRBV5-1 and TRBJ2-3; D ambiguous. The CDR3 contains 13 residues. Trimming removed 8 bases at V and 6 bases at J, with 16 bases between. Germline loops: CDR1 SGHRS, CDR2 YFSETQ. The DNA of the CDR3 is TGCGCCAGTGGGCAGGAGCGTTTTGATACGCAGTATTTT. Protein: CASGQERFDTQYF.

The chain is built from TRBV5-4 and TRBJ2-2, with D unclear. This CDR3 has 13 amino acids. Per germline, CDR1 SGHNT and CDR2 YYREEE (reference sequence). Trimming took 2 bases from V and 1 from J, leaving 3 bases between them. In nucleotides, the CDR3 is TGTGCCAGCAGCTTCCAGAACACCGGGGAGCTGTTTTTT. This translates into CASSFQNTGELFF.